This T cell receptor (beta chain) is from a study of cytomegalovirus exposure and HLA in healthy donors. Study-level background: Among the 398 genotyped donors, approximately 81% were placed in the Caucasian-associated ancestry cluster. Overall study results and limits: Cytomegalovirus status, reportedly, was diagnosed with high specificity and sensitivity by the classifier.

PCR amplification relied on 60 Vbeta primers (plus 13 Jbeta primers). The assay was immunoSEQ multiplex PCR, and TCRdb's table has in-frame clones only and misses some. The sample lists some 170,000 clones, roughly 80% occurring once. Points on this clone: Its antigen is undetermined.

Sequencing used PBMCs. The sequence came from a woman in her twenties or thirties in good health and CMV-seropositive.

CDR3 residues: CASFGLLRQGHTEAFF. The CDR3 coding sequence is TGTGCCAGCTTCGGACTACTACGACAGGGCCACACTGAAGCTTTCTTT. V gene TRBV25-1 combines with J gene TRBJ1-1; TRBD1 matches 7 bases. Germline V gene sequence: CDR1 MGHDK, CDR2 SYGVNS. V lost 8 bases to trimming and J lost 3 bases; unmatched junction nucleotides: 15. The CDR3 totals 16 residues.